Listed below are T cell receptor beta chains from one sample, sequenced in a study of post-analysis software for immune sequencing data. Each CDR3 protein is one row after TCRdb ran MiXCR on the PCR reads. Here the sample spans more than 450,000 distinct CDR3 sequences, 30% to 40% being singletons. Material: blood. All receptors derive from a girl aged 2 to 17 with multiple sclerosis. Each CDR3 is given with its conserved first and last residue. The D gene is left open where the match is weak. Rows may omit the clone size; those that give it use once, few, many or a size class.

v_call	j_call	cdr3_length	d_call	clone_size	cdr3_aa	cdr3_nt
TRBV19	TRBJ2-1	16	-	few	CASSITAGGSYNEQFF	TGTGCCAGTAGTATCACGGCAGGGGGGTCCTACAATGAGCAGTTCTTC
TRBV7-2	TRBJ2-2	16	TRBD2	-	CASSLLAGGPGGELFF	TGTGCCAGCAGCTTACTAGCGGGGGGGCCCGGCGGGGAGCTGTTTTTT
TRBV7-2	TRBJ1-3	19	-	-	CASSFDPGAHGPVGTTIYF	TGTGCCAGCAGCTTCGACCCCGGGGCGCATGGACCGGTAGGGACCACCATATATTTT
TRBV12-3/TRBV12-4	TRBJ1-1	15	TRBD1	-	CASTNPWEQGAEAFF	TGTGCCAGCACTAACCCATGGGAACAGGGGGCTGAAGCTTTCTTT
TRBV12-3/TRBV12-4	TRBJ1-4	17	-	few	CASSPAGAGSIGEKRFF	TGTGCCAGCAGTCCGGCGGGGGCAGGGAGTATTGGCGAAAAACGGTTTTTT
TRBV15	TRBJ2-3	12	-	-	CATSGSTDTQYF	TGTGCCACCAGCGGGAGCACAGATACGCAGTATTTT
TRBV12-3/TRBV12-4	TRBJ1-4	14	-	few	CASSNGQLNEKLFF	TGTGCCAGCAGCAACGGACAGCTTAATGAAAAACTGTTTTTT
TRBV4-2	TRBJ1-2	15	-	-	CASSQDVGSAYGYTF	TGTGCCAGCAGCCAAGATGTTGGGTCCGCCTATGGCTACACCTTC
TRBV6-2/TRBV6-3	TRBJ2-1	11	-	-	CASSDYLEQFF	TGTGCCAGCAGTGACTACCTTGAGCAGTTCTTC
TRBV6-5	TRBJ1-6	15	TRBD1	few	CASRYRDSTNSPLHF	TGTGCCAGCAGGTACCGGGACAGCACCAATTCACCCCTCCACTTT
TRBV20-1	TRBJ2-5	16	TRBD1	-	CSANPGTGNIIETQYF	TGCAGTGCTAACCCCGGGACAGGGAATATTATAGAGACCCAGTACTTC
TRBV29-1	TRBJ2-7	13	TRBD1	few	CSVNRDRGGEQYF	TGCAGCGTAAACCGGGACAGGGGTGGCGAGCAGTACTTC
TRBV14	TRBJ2-1	18	-	-	CASSQDIRRGPSYNEQFF	TGTGCCAGCAGCCAAGATATACGGCGGGGGCCCTCCTACAATGAGCAGTTCTTC
TRBV10-3	TRBJ2-1	12	TRBD2	-	CAISESVSGEFF	TGTGCCATCAGTGAGTCGGTGAGCGGGGAGTTCTTC
TRBV20-1	TRBJ2-1	14	TRBD1	many	CSARGDRAFNEQFF	TGCAGTGCTAGGGGGGACAGGGCCTTCAATGAGCAGTTCTTC
TRBV7-9	TRBJ2-5	16	-	few	CASSLAVVRGSETQYF	TGTGCCAGCAGCTTAGCGGTAGTGAGGGGGTCAGAGACCCAGTACTTC
TRBV5-5	TRBJ2-3	16	TRBD2	-	CASSPLGLAVTDTQYF	TGTGCCAGCAGCCCCCTTGGGCTAGCGGTCACAGATACGCAGTATTTT
TRBV18	TRBJ2-6	17	-	few	CASSPLSGSSGANVLTF	TGTGCCAGCTCACCACTTTCTGGAAGCTCTGGGGCCAACGTCCTGACTTTC
TRBV7-9	TRBJ2-1	12	-	-	CASRAGYNEQFF	TGTGCCAGCAGGGCAGGGTACAATGAGCAGTTCTTC
TRBV5-1	TRBJ2-1	16	TRBD2	-	CASSLVGTRVYDEQFF	TGCGCCAGCAGCTTGGTAGGGACTAGGGTATATGATGAGCAGTTCTTC
TRBV7-9	TRBJ1-6	15	TRBD1	-	CASSLQDRGYSPLHF	TGTGCCAGCAGCCTCCAGGACAGGGGTTATTCACCCCTCCACTTT
TRBV20-1	TRBJ2-5	15	-	-	CSARDGRGLGRAQYF	TGCAGTGCTAGAGATGGGAGAGGACTGGGGCGGGCCCAGTACTTC
TRBV2	TRBJ2-4	15	-	few	CASSEVGAAKNIQYF	TGTGCCAGCAGTGAAGTGGGGGCTGCCAAAAACATTCAGTACTTC
TRBV29-1	TRBJ2-5	13	-	-	CSVEAGGPETQYF	TGCAGCGTTGAAGCGGGGGGCCCAGAGACCCAGTACTTC
TRBV7-2	TRBJ2-3	19	TRBD2	-	CASSSTTSGGQSSTDTQYF	TGTGCCAGCAGCTCTACCACTAGCGGGGGGCAATCTAGCACAGATACGCAGTATTTT
TRBV27	TRBJ2-5	13	TRBD2	few	CASSWGGLETQYF	TGTGCCAGCAGTTGGGGGGGTCTCGAGACCCAGTACTTC
TRBV25-1	TRBJ2-1	12	-	-	CASRDRYNEQFF	TGTGCCAGCAGGGACAGATACAATGAGCAGTTCTTC